This is a list of T cell receptor beta chains from one sample in a study of T cell responses to AZD1222 COVID-19 vaccine. Profiling relied on immunoSEQ multiplex PCR, and the TCRdb table lists in-frame clones only, not all of them. The data hold roughly 150,000 clones, with 92% observed a single time. The material was peripheral blood, obtained on day 0 of AZD1222 vaccination. The source is an adult in good health. The CDR3 runs from the conserved cysteine through the conserved F or W. D genes are given only for firm matches.

d_gene,j_gene,v_gene,CDR3aa
.,TRBJ1-5,TRBV3-1/TRBV3-2,CASSQLGYQPQHF
.,TRBJ2-7,TRBV15,CATSRGGTGTYEQYF
.,TRBJ2-7,TRBV30,CAWSTSYEQYF
TRBD1,TRBJ1-3,TRBV9,CASSVAPGQASSGNTIYF
.,TRBJ2-7,TRBV18,CASSPPIGRSGEQYF
.,TRBJ2-7,TRBV5-6,CASSLGWGVSYEQYF
.,TRBJ2-5,TRBV5-1,CASSSVTGSKETQYF
TRBD1,TRBJ1-5,TRBV30,CAWSRPGQGQPQHF
.,TRBJ2-5,TRBV10-3,CAISGDTQETQYF
TRBD2,TRBJ2-1,TRBV5-1,CASSPGTSGNLEQFF
TRBD1,TRBJ2-4,TRBV10-1,CASSAGQGPNIQYF
TRBD2,TRBJ2-4,TRBV7-9,CASSLETSGRNIQYF
.,TRBJ2-2,TRBV5-5,CASSRGTANTGELFF
.,TRBJ2-7,TRBV13,CASSLRKALLEQYF
.,TRBJ2-7,TRBV5-1,CASSSQGRFHEQYF
.,TRBJ2-5,TRBV5-1,CASSLPRGGETQYF
.,TRBJ1-4,TRBV6-4,CASKMALTLRGTTNEKLFF
.,TRBJ2-7,TRBV11-3,CASSLDGGGTDSYEQYF
TRBD1,TRBJ1-5,TRBV9,CASSATGAGKSAQHF
.,TRBJ1-1,TRBV7-2,CASSPADRNTEAFF
TRBD1,TRBJ2-1,TRBV11-1,CASSLRQGSSYNEQFF
.,TRBJ1-3,TRBV19,CASSRQDSHSGNTIYF
.,TRBJ1-5,TRBV19,CASSILDQPQHF
.,TRBJ2-7,TRBV7-2,CASGYIGLVSYEQYF
.,TRBJ1-6,TRBV30,CAWSVRQRNSPLHF
.,TRBJ1-6,TRBV28,CASSSSDRWKSDNSPLHF
.,TRBJ1-1,TRBV7-2,CASSLTRNTEAFF
.,TRBJ2-7,TRBV18,CASSLPGLSYEQYF
TRBD1,TRBJ1-1,TRBV11-1,CASSLRTGATNTEAFF
.,TRBJ2-2,TRBV15,CATSRVRDTGELFF
.,TRBJ2-3,TRBV18,CASSPAQTPDSTDTQYF
.,TRBJ1-5,TRBV5-8,CASSRGIFNQPQHF
.,TRBJ1-6,TRBV4-3,CASSQDRQRNSPLHF
TRBD2,TRBJ2-7,TRBV20-1,CSASPGLAGGEQYF
.,TRBJ2-3,TRBV5-6,CASSRPTGYSTDTQYF